This TCR beta chain was documented in a study of T cells in Graves' hyperthyroidism and ophthalmopathy. Study-level points and caveats: Ophthalmopathy could be told apart from stable hyperthyroidism with a 13 V-J model. Model predictions of ophthalmopathy came a median 6.5 months before onset.

From RNA transcripts, TCR beta CDR3 regions were amplified. HTBI primers were used for first-round RT-PCR of the TCR CDR3. TCRdb re-called the multiplex PCR reads with MiXCR, one entry per CDR3 protein. The data hold 500,000 to 800,000 distinct CDR3 sequences, with roughly 14% observed a single time. Per germline, CDR1 SEHNR and CDR2 FQNEAQ (reference sequence). V gave up 5 bases and J gave up 4 bases; unmatched junction bases: 13. The CDR3 has 18 residues. This clonotype showed up many times. Antigen: not known. Diagnoses rested on clinical symptoms, serum thyroxine and TRAb, thyroid ultrasound and orbital computed tomography.

This TCR was recovered from a woman between 50 and 59 years old with Graves' ophthalmopathy. This rearrangement joins TRBV7-9 to TRBJ2-5, with TRBD2 matching over 13 bases. Sample: blood. The CDR3 region is CASSTTSGLAGARETQYF. The CDR3 DNA reads TGTGCCAGCAGCACCACCTCAGGACTAGCGGGAGCGCGAGAGACCCAGTACTTC.